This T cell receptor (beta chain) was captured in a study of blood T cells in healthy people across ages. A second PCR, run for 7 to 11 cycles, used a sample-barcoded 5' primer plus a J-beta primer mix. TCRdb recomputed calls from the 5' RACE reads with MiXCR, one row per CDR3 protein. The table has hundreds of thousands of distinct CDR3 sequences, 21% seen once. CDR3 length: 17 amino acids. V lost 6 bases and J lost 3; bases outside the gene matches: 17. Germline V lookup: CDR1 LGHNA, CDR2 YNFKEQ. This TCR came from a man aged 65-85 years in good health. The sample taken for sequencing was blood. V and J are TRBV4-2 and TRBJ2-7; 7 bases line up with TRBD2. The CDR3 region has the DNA TGTGCCAGCAGTCCGGAACAGACTAGCACACTCATCTACGAGCAGTACTTC. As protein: CASSPEQTSTLIYEQYF.